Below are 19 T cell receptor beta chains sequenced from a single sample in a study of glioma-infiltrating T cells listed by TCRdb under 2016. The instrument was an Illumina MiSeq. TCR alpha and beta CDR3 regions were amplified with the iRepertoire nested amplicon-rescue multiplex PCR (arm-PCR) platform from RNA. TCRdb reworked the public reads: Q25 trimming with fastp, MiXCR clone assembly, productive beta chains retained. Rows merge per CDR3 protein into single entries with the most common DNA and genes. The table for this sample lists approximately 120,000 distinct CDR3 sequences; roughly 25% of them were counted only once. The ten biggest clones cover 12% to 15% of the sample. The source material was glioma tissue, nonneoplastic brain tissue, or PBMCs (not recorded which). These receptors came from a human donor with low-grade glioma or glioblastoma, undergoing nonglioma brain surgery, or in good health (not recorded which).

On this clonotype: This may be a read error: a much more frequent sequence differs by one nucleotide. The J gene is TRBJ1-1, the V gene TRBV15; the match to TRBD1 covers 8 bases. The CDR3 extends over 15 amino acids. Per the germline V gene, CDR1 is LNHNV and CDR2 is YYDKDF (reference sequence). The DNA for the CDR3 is TGTGCCAGCAGCAGTAGACAGGGGCCGGGAGGTGAAGCTTTCTTT. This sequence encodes CASSSRQGPGGEAFF.

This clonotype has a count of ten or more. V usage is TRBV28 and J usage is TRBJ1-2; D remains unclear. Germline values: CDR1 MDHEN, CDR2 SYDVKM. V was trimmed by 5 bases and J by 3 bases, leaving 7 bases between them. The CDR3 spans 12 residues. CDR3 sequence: CASSVSDYGYTF. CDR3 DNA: TGTGCCAGCAGTGTAAGTGACTATGGCTACACCTTC.

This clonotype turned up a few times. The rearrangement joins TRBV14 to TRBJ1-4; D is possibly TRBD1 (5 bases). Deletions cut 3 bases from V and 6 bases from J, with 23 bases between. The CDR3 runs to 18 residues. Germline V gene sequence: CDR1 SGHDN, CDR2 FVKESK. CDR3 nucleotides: TGTGCCAGCAGCCACCAAGCTAGGCCAGGGCGGCCGTATGAAAAACTGTTTTTT. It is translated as CASSHQARPGRPYEKLFF. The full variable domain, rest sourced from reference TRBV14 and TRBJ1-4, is EAGVTQFPSHSVIEKGQTVTLRCDPISGHDNLYWYRRVMGKEIKFLLHFVKESKQDESGMPNNRFLAERTGGTYSTLKVQPAELEDSGVYFCASSHQARPGRPYEKLFFGSGTQLSVL.

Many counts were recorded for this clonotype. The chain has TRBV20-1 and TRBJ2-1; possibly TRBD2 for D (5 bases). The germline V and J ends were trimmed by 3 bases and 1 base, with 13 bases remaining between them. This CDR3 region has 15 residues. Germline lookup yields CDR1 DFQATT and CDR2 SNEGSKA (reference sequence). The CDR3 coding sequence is TGCAGTGCTAGGAGGGTTCTGAGGTCCTACAATGAGCAGTTCTTC. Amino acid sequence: CSARRVLRSYNEQFF.

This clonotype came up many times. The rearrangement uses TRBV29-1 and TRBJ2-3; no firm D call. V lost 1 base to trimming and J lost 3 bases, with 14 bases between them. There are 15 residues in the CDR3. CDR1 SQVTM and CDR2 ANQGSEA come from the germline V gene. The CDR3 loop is CSVEGTIKGTDTQYF. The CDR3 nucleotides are TGCAGCGTTGAAGGGACGATTAAGGGAACAGATACGCAGTATTTT.

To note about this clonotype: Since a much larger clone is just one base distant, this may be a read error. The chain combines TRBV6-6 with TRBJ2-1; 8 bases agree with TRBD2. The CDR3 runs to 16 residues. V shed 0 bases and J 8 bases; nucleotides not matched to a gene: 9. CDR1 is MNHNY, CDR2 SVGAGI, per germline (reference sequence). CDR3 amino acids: CASSYSGTRGMDEQFF. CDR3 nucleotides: TGTGCCAGCAGTTACTCCGGGACTAGAGGGATGGATGAGCAGTTCTTC.

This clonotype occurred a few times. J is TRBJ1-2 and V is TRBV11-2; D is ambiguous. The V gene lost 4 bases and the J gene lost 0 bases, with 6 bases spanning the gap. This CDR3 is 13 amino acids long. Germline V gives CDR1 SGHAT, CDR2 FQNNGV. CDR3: CASSSFSNYGYTF. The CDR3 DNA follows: TGTGCCAGCAGCTCTTTCTCTAACTATGGCTACACCTTC.

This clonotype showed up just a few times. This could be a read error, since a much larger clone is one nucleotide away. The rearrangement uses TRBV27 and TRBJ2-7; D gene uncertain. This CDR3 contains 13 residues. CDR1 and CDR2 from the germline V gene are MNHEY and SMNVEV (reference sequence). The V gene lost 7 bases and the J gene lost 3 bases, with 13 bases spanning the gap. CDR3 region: CASNSPAVYEQYF. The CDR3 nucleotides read TGTGCCAGCAACTCCCCCGCAGTCTACGAGCAGTACTTC.

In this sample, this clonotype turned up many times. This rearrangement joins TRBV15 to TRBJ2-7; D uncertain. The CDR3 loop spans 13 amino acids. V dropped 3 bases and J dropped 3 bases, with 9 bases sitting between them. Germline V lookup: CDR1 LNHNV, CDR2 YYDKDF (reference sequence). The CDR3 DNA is TGTGCCACCAGCAGCTTGCATGACTACGAGCAGTACTTC. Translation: CATSSLHDYEQYF.

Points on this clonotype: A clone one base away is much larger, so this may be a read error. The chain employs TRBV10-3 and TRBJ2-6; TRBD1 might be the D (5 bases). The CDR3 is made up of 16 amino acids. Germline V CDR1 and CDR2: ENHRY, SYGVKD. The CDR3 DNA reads TGTGCCATCAGTGAGCTAGAGCGTAGTGGGGCCAACGTCCTGGCTTTC. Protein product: CAISELERSGANVLAF.

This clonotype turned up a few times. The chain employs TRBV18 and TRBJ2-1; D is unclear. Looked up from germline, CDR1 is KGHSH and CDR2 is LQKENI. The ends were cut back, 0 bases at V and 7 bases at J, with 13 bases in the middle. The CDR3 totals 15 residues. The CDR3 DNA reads TGTGCCAGCTCACCACCCGGGCAAACAAGGAATGAGCAGTTCTTC. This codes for CASSPPGQTRNEQFF. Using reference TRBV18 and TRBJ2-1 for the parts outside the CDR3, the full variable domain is NAGVMQNPRHLVRRRGQEARLRCSPMKGHSHVYWYRQLPEEGLKFMVYLQKENIIDESGMPKERFSAEFPKEGPSILRIQQVVRGDSAAYFCASSPPGQTRNEQFFGPGTRLTVL.

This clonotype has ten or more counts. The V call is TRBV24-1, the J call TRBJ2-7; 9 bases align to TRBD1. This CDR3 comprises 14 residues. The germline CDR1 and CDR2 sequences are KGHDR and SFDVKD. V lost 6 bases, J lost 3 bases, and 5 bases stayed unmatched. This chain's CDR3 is CATSPGQGHYEQYF. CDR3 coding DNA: TGTGCCACCAGTCCGGGACAGGGCCACTACGAGCAGTACTTC.

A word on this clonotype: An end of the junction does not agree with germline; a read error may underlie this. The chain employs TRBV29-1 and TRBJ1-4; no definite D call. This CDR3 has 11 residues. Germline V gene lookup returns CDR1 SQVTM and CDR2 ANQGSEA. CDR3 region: CSVGWDEKLLF. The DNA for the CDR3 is TGCAGCGTTGGGTGGGATGAAAAACTGCTTTTT.

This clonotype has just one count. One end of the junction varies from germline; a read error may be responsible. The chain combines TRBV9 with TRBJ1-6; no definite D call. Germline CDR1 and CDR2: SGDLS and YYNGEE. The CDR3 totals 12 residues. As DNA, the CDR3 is TGTACCAGCAGCGTAGACCGTTCACCCCTCCACTTT. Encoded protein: CTSSVDRSPLHF.

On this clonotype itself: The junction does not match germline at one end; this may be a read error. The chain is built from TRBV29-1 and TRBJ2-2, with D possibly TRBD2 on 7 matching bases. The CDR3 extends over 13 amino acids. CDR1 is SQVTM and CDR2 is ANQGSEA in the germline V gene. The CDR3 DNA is TGCAGCGCCGGGACCGCGGGGGCCGGGGAGATGTCTTTT. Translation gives CSAGTAGAGEMSF.

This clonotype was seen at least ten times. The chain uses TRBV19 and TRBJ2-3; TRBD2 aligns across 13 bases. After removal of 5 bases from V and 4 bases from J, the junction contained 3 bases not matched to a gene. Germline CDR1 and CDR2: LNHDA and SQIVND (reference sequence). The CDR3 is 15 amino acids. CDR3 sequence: CASSRTSGSADTQYF. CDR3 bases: TGTGCCAGTAGTCGGACTAGCGGGAGTGCAGATACGCAGTATTTT.

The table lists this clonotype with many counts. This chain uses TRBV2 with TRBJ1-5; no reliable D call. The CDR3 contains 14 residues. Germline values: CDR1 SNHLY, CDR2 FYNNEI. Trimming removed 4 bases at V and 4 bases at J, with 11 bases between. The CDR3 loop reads CASSASRTNQPQHF. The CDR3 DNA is TGTGCCAGCAGTGCCTCCCGGACTAATCAGCCCCAGCATTTT. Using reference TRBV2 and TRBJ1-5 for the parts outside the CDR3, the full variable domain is EPEVTQTPSHQVTQMGQEVILRCVPISNHLYFYWYRQILGQKVEFLVSFYNNEISEKSEIFDDQFSVERPDGSNFTLKIRSTKLEDSAMYFCASSASRTNQPQHFGDGTRLSIL.

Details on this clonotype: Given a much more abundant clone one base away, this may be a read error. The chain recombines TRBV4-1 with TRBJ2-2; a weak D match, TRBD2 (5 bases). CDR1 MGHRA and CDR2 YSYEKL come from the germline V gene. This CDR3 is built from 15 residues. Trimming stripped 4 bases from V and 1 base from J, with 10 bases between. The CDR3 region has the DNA TGCGCCAGCAGCCCAGTGAGCGGGAACACCGGGGAGCTGTTTTTT. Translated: CASSPVSGNTGELFF.

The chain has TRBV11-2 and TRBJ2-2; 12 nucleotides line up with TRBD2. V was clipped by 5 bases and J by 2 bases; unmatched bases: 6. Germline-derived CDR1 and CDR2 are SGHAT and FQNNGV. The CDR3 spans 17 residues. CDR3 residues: CASSQTSGRGNTGELFF. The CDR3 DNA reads TGTGCCAGCAGCCAGACTAGCGGGAGAGGTAACACCGGGGAGCTGTTTTTT.